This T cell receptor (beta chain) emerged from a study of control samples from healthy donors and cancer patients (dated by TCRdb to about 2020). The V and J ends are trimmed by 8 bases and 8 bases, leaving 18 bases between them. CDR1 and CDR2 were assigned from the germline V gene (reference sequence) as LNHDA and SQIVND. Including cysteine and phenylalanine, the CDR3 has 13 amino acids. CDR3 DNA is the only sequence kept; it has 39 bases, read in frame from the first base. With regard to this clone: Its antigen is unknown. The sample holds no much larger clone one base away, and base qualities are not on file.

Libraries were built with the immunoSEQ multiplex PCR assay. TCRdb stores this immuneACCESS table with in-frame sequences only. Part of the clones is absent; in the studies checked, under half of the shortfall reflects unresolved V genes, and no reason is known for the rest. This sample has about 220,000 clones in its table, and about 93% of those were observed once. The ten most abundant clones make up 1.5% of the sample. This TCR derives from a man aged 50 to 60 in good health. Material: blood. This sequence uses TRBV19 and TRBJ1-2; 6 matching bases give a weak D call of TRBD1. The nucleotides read TGTGCCAGTCTCCCATGGGGGGGCGGCGGCTACACCTTC. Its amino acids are CASLPWGGGGYTF.